The TCR beta chain under discussion was sequenced for a study of T cell responses to AZD1222 COVID-19 vaccine. Study results and caveats: At study baseline, merely five or six AZD1222 recipients were seropositive. Mapped onto spike, vaccine-associated CD4 TCRs spanned it and were dominant at 160-218 and 743-854. Spike-specific TCR breadth and depth were elevated following two AZD1222 doses. No day 14 peak samples; only post-peak repertoires were characterized.

To note about this clone: Its antigen is as yet unknown.

Using immunoSEQ multiplex PCR, the repertoire was profiled, and TCRdb retains in-frame clones only, with some absent. The profile shows 100,000 to 150,000 clones, 80% to 90% of them singletons. The clonotype comes from an adult in good health. The sample in question was peripheral blood, obtained on day 0 of AZD1222 vaccination.

CDR3 in amino acids: CASWGSRGGNTIYF. CDR3 nucleotides: TGCGCCAGCTGGGGATCCCGGGGAGGAAACACCATATATTTT. The J gene is TRBJ1-3, the V gene TRBV5-1; D unresolved. Germline V gene data show CDR1 as SGHRS and CDR2 as YFSETQ. The germline V and J ends were trimmed by 7 bases and 4 bases, with 15 bases remaining between them. The CDR3 contains 14 residues.